This T cell receptor (beta chain) was sequenced in a study of follicular helper T cells after annual influenza vaccination. Study-level background: For some subjects, blood spans the 2013-2014, 2014-2015 and 2015-2016 annual vaccinations.

The time point denotes: 2015-2016 season, pre-vaccination. Donors were community-dwelling with no influenza vaccine in the prior 6 months. Comment on this clone: What it recognizes is unknown.

Repertoires were generated with immunoSEQ multiplex PCR, while TCRdb's copy carries only in-frame clones and drops some. The sample lists about 5,600 clones, around four fifths occurring once. The study, taken as a whole, reports: ICOS+CD38+ cTfh clonality tracked population frequency, and its change tracked circulating plasmablast change.

The CDR3 loop spans 13 amino acids. From germline, CDR1 is MNHNS and CDR2 SASEGT. V was trimmed by 4 bases and J by 4 bases, leaving 8 bases between them. Sequenced here: CXCR5- memory CD4+ T cells sorted from blood, sampled on the day of influenza vaccination. This clonotype was sampled from an adult who received the influenza vaccine. The V call is TRBV6-1, the J call TRBJ2-1, with a tentative D call TRBD1 (6 bases). CDR3 in amino acids: CASSGTGYNEQFF. The CDR3, as DNA: TGTGCCAGCAGTGGCACAGGGTACAATGAGCAGTTCTTC.